The entry below gives a single T cell receptor beta chain sequence along with its context. Repertoires were generated with immunoSEQ multiplex PCR, while TCRdb's copy carries only in-frame clones and drops some. The data show about 39,000 clones, about 73% seen once. V was shortened by 4 bases and J by 0 bases, with 18 bases between the two germline ends. CDR1 and CDR2 (germline): ENHRY, SYGVKD. The CDR3 loop spans 17 amino acids. Single viable CD3+CD4+CD8-CD45RO+ cells were sorted as the memory CD4+ T cells. This record comes from a study of memory CD4+ T cells and cytomegalovirus serostatus. The TCR comes from an adult in good health and CMV-seronegative. The J gene is TRBJ1-1, the V gene TRBV10-3, with D possibly TRBD1 on 6 matching bases. Sequenced sample: memory CD4+ T cells from blood. The DNA of the CDR3 is TGTGCCATCAGTGGGACTAGGAGGGCAGGGGTGAACACTGAAGCTTTCTTT. Translated: CAISGTRRAGVNTEAFF.